This TCR beta chain was identified during a study of T cell changes during pregnancy in multiple sclerosis. The data were produced by immunoSEQ multiplex PCR, yet TCRdb's version contains in-frame clones alone and is incomplete. Of approximately 69,000 clones listed, around nine tenths are singletons. This CDR3 region has 15 residues. Germline V gives CDR1 LNHNV, CDR2 YYDKDF (reference sequence). With 0 bases removed from V and 4 bases from J, the gap between germline ends came to 10 bases. This clone was found once. This clonotype was sampled from a female donor in good health, enrolled as a control in a pregnancy study. V and J are TRBV15 and TRBJ1-3, with D possibly matching TRBD1 (5 bases). The sample was CD4+ T cells from peripheral blood mononuclear cells, taken in the third trimester of pregnancy. The CDR3: CATSRDLAGGNTIYF. CDR3 in DNA: TGTGCCACCAGCAGAGATCTGGCAGGGGGAAACACCATATATTTT. Variable domain in full (rest from reference TRBV15 and TRBJ1-3): DAMVIQNPRYQVTQFGKPVTLSCSQTLNHNVMYWYQQKSSQAPKLLFHYYDKDFNNEADTPDNFQSRRPNTSFCFLDIRSPGLGDTAMYLCATSRDLAGGNTIYFGEGSWLTVV.